These 18 T cell receptor beta chains originate from one sample sequenced in a study of metastatic and nonmetastatic thyroid tumors. Patients were all untreated before their thyroid surgery. TCRdb used MiXCR to call clones anew from the PCR reads. Among approximately 82,000 clones listed, approximately 12% were seen once. Sequences were obtained from tumor tissue. The source is a female donor with papillary thyroid cancer or a benign thyroid nodule (not recorded which). Some clones in this sample may be carry-over from other donors' samples.

This clone has at least ten counts. The V gene is TRBV19, the J gene TRBJ1-2; no definite D call. Germline CDR1 reads LNHDA; CDR2 reads SQIVND (reference sequence). CDR3 size: 12 residues. Between the trimmed V and J ends, which lost 3 bases and 6 bases, there was a span of 8 bases. In nucleotides, the CDR3 is TGTGCCAGTAGTATTTGGCTTCATGGCTACACCTTC. Translating it yields CASSIWLHGYTF.

The rearrangement links TRBV3-1 to TRBJ2-3; unclear D gene. Trimming left V 5 bases short and J 6 bases short, with 15 bases between. The CDR3 has 14 amino acids. Germline CDR1 reads LGHDT; CDR2 reads YNNKEL (reference sequence). CDR3 sequence: CASSKAPSRDTQYF. The DNA for the CDR3 is TGTGCCAGCAGCAAAGCCCCCTCTCGGGATACGCAGTATTTT.

A note on this clone: A junction end diverges from the germline sequence, so it may reflect a read error. The chain combines TRBV6-1 with TRBJ2-7, with no clear D. Germline values: CDR1 MNHNS, CDR2 SASEGT. The CDR3 has 16 residues. The CDR3 is CTSSPSSWLSSNEQYF. The CDR3, as DNA: TGTACCAGCAGTCCAAGTTCGTGGTTGAGTTCCAACGAGCAGTACTTC.

The sample holds many counts of this clone. The same CDR3 can be traced to other DNA sequences in this sample. The CDR3 here is CSARDRDEQFF. CDR3 sequence (DNA): TGCAGTGCTAGAGATCGGGATGAGCAGTTCTTC. The chain carries TRBV20-1 and TRBJ2-1; D gene ambiguous. The CDR3 sequence is 11 residues long. V lost 0 bases to trimming and J lost 8 bases, with 5 bases between them. Germline V gene data show CDR1 as DFQATT and CDR2 as SNEGSKA (reference sequence).

This clone has more than one count but fewer than ten. V usage is TRBV6-1 and J usage is TRBJ2-3; D unresolved. This CDR3 has 13 residues. The germline CDR1 and CDR2 sequences are MNHNS and SASEGT. Trimming took 5 bases from V and 1 from J, leaving 7 bases between them. The CDR3 region is CASSSSGTDTQYF. The CDR3 DNA follows: TGTGCCAGCAGTTCTAGTGGCACAGATACGCAGTATTTT.

A remark on this clone: Likely a read error: the CDR3 ends without its conserved phenylalanine or tryptophan. It is unclear where the CDR3 begins or ends on the DNA, so no DNA is shown, and the CDR3 is as TCRdb lists it. V and J are TRBV28 and TRBJ1-2; the table's D call, TRBD1, has no DNA check behind it. Germline-derived CDR1 and CDR2 are MDHEN and SYDVKM. The CDR3 spans 13 amino acids, including both terminal residues. CDR3 residues: CAIYREEVGGYTL.

In its sample, this clone is medium-sized (0.01 to 0.1%). CDR3 residues: CASSASTDEQYF. CDR3 DNA sequence: TGTGCCAGTAGTGCCAGTACCGACGAGCAGTACTTC. V and J are TRBV19 and TRBJ2-7; D uncertain. Looked up from germline, CDR1 is LNHDA and CDR2 is SQIVND (reference sequence). V dropped 5 bases and J dropped 5 bases, with 10 bases sitting between them. This CDR3 has 12 residues.

This clone came up many times. The CDR3 DNA sequence: TGCAGTGCTAGAGAGCCTCCGACAGGGACAGGGGAGACCCAGTACTTC. It codes for CSAREPPTGTGETQYF. The rearrangement links TRBV20-1 to TRBJ2-5; 9 nucleotides agree with TRBD1. V gave up 0 bases and J gave up 5 bases; unmatched junction bases: 10. The CDR3 covers 16 residues. The germline CDR1 and CDR2 sequences are DFQATT and SNEGSKA (reference sequence).

Ten or more counts support this clone. The chain employs TRBV11-3 and TRBJ2-5, with unresolved D. V lost 1 base and J lost 6, with 12 bases in between. This CDR3 has 14 residues. Germline V gene lookup returns CDR1 SGHNT and CDR2 YENEEA. Here the CDR3 reads CASSLGSVSKTQYF. The DNA for the CDR3 is TGTGCCAGCAGCTTAGGGTCGGTATCGAAGACCCAGTACTTC.

J is TRBJ2-1 and V is TRBV7-2; perhaps TRBD2 as D (6 bases). CDR1 SGHTA and CDR2 FQGNSA come from the germline V gene. CDR3 length: 16 residues. Deletions cut 5 bases from V and 9 bases from J, with 23 bases between. CDR3 nucleotide sequence: TGTGCCAGCAGCCCGGATGGACTATCGGGAGATGGTGAGCAGTTCTTC. Its translation is CASSPDGLSGDGEQFF.

The table lists this clone with many counts. The chain carries TRBV7-8 and TRBJ1-1; tentatively, D is TRBD1 (5 bases). The ends were cut back, 1 base at V and 5 bases at J, with 17 bases in the middle. The germline gives CDR1 SGHVS, CDR2 FQNEAQ. CDR3 size: 16 residues. The CDR3 protein is CASSLGLRGTGTEAFF. The CDR3 nucleotides read TGTGCCAGCAGCTTAGGCTTACGGGGGACGGGGACTGAAGCTTTCTTT.

This clone showed up many times. The sample holds other DNA sequences that translate to the same CDR3. This chain joins TRBV4-1 and TRBJ1-2; D gene unclear. This CDR3 has 15 amino acids. Per the germline V gene, CDR1 is MGHRA and CDR2 is YSYEKL. Between the trimmed V and J ends, which lost 1 base and 5 bases, there was a span of 14 bases. The DNA of the CDR3 is TGCGCCAGCAGCCAAGCGACGCCAAGGCTATATGGCTACACCTTC. It is translated as CASSQATPRLYGYTF.

This clone was seen ten or more times. V usage is TRBV5-6 and J usage is TRBJ1-6; D is uncertain. CDR1 SGHDT and CDR2 YYEEEE come from the germline V gene. V lost 5 bases to trimming and J lost 2 bases, with 14 bases between them. The CDR3 totals 16 residues. CDR3 sequence reads: CASSRSGITYNSPLHF. CDR3 DNA: TGTGCCAGCAGTCGATCGGGCATAACCTATAATTCACCCCTCCACTTT.

This clone was seen many times. CDR3 protein: CASSPARLVWKTQYF. As DNA, the CDR3 is TGTGCCAGCAGCCCAGCTAGACTAGTTTGGAAGACCCAGTACTTC. The chain links TRBV27 to TRBJ2-5, with a possible D match to TRBD2 (6 bases). Per germline, CDR1 MNHEY and CDR2 SMNVEV (reference sequence). The CDR3 sequence is 15 residues long. Trimming stripped 6 bases from V and 6 bases from J, with 20 bases between.

This clone came up many times. This chain joins TRBV7-9 and TRBJ2-1; the match to TRBD1 covers 8 bases. Germline CDR1 reads SEHNR; CDR2 reads FQNEAQ (reference sequence). V trimming: 5 bases; J trimming: 8 bases; junction bases outside the gene matches: 5. CDR3 size: 13 residues. CDR3 bases: TGTGCCAGCAGCGCCGGACAGGGAGATGAGCAGTTCTTC. Residues: CASSAGQGDEQFF.

This clone was observed many times. The chain has TRBV11-3 and TRBJ1-2, with unresolved D. Germline CDR1 is SGHNT and CDR2 is YENEEA. The ends were cut back, 5 bases at V and 4 bases at J, with 14 bases in the middle. This CDR3 is built from 14 residues. CDR3 amino acids: CASSPLGQAYGYTF. DNA of the CDR3: TGTGCCAGCAGCCCCCTCGGGCAAGCCTATGGCTACACCTTC.

The chain is built from TRBV30 and TRBJ1-1; 7 positions match TRBD1. In germline, CDR1 is GTSNPN, CDR2 SVGIG (reference sequence). The CDR3 spans 16 residues. V shed 0 bases, J shed 3 bases, and the junction held 10 bases outside the gene matches. The CDR3, as DNA: TGTGCCTGGAGTGTGTTTTCAGGGGGGGCAGACACTGAAGCTTTCTTT. It yields the protein CAWSVFSGGADTEAFF.

This clone was seen many times. The V call is TRBV12-3 or TRBV12-4, the J call TRBJ1-3; a possible D gene is TRBD1 (6 bases). With 5 bases removed from V and 8 bases from J, the gap between germline ends came to 16 bases. This CDR3 is 14 amino acids long. DNA for the CDR3: TGTGCCAGCAGTCGAGGGGGGCAATGGTACACCATATATTTT. Translating it yields CASSRGGQWYTIYF.